This T cell receptor (beta chain) was observed in a study of cytomegalovirus exposure and HLA in healthy donors (dated by TCRdb to 2015 to 2018). As for the study more broadly: In an earlier analysis of under 600 of the donors, about 270 Gb of sequence data and 90 million to 120 million unique TCR beta sequences from about 180 million T cells were reported. About 280 gigabases of sequencing data and about 92 million unique TCR sequences made up an early release that covered approximately 700 HLA-typed donors. The genetic ancestry cluster associated with self-reported Caucasian donors included over 80% of the roughly 410 genotyped donors. The study aimed to test whether cataloging public T cell receptors could reveal signatures of past pathogen exposure. Using immunosequencing, the study profiled T cell repertoires from around 680 subjects and related those repertoires to cytomegalovirus serostatus. Besides the first cohort of about 730 subjects, a separate validation cohort made up of roughly 120 different subjects was used. The study combined high-throughput TCR immunosequencing, statistical association of individual TCRs with disease status, and machine learning to predict cytomegalovirus infection status. To study patterns of TCR occurrence, a later analysis re-analyzed previously published TCR beta repertoires from 500 to 850 donors and added high-resolution HLA genotyping. In the later analysis, no new phenotypic data were used to find candidate immune exposures; instead, reliance was placed on TCR beta sequences and their occurrence across donors. To decide whether each TCR beta V gene segment behaved as functional or pseudogenic, an earlier analysis of 587 of the donors relied on high-throughput TCR beta sequencing. Donor age, sex, ethnicity and CMV serostatus were compiled alongside the repertoire data. A later genetic analysis took genome-wide SNP genotypes for about 65% of the roughly 670 donors and used that subset as a discovery cohort. All discovery cohort repertoires had been generated on a single sequencing platform. Both class I and class II loci were covered by HLA typing, at four-digit resolution. The number of donors typed differed by locus, with roughly 620-630 for A, B, C, DRB1 and DQB1, roughly 550 for DQA1, 606 for DPA1, and some 470 for DPB1. Four to six DR-DQ haplotypes were handled as single units for association and clustering, since linkage in the cohort was strong. Among 300 to 500 genotyped donors of the cohort, an average of around 220,000 unique TCR beta nucleotide sequences was sequenced per donor, of which 15% to 20% were non-productive. Broad study findings and their caveats: The authors suggested that the approach could potentially be generalized to other disease states and immunological phenotypes. When HLA alleles, especially DR and DQ, strongly co-occurred, attributing TCR associations to individual alleles was difficult. According to a later genetic analysis, donors in an Asian-associated ancestry cluster had fewer N-insertions in productive TCRs than the roughly 700-donor mean. In the study, some 160 TCR beta chains were listed as associated with cytomegalovirus. A further reported finding was that TCR beta sequences accurately predicted the HLA-A and HLA-B alleles for most subjects in the first cohort. A later genetic analysis associated a missense DCLRE1C variant with V-gene and J-gene trimming of TCR beta chains, and an independent cohort replicated the association. In vitro tests confirmed that a few of the cytomegalovirus-associated TCR beta chains recognize cytomegalovirus antigens. The cohort was sequenced for TCR beta chains only, and without alpha or paired-chain data the features that could be detected were limited. In a later analysis, 16,951 TCR beta sequences were associated with specific HLA alleles at a false discovery rate of 0.05. A later analysis found that most CMV-associated TCR beta chains appeared HLA-restricted, with HLA associations seemingly driven largely by CMV exposure. In an earlier analysis of over 550 of the donors, most TCR beta V segments were observed in productive rearrangements about 87% or about 30% of the time, broadly matching IMGT annotations. Roughly 15 rarely observed V segments, including chromosome 9 orphons, were excluded from the earlier analysis of approximately 500 of the donors because counts were too low. In a later analysis, HLA-associated TCR beta chains were found to be more clonally expanded and to have lower generation probabilities than equally common non-associated chains. HLA typing was unavailable for some donors at each locus, so association tests used only the typed subset. Across donors, most TCR sequences were observed very rarely, whereas some public TCRs were present in many individuals. Correlated functional status among segregating V segments might be attributable to linkage disequilibrium, but an unknown experimental factor could not be ruled out. Several of the top co-occurrence clusters appeared to be linked to parvovirus B19, influenza, CMV and Epstein-Barr virus, according to a later analysis. A group of highly shared sequence variants was considered likely to be a technical artifact of the sequencing pipeline. The presence/absence analyses assumed that sequencing depth was roughly uniform across donors, and that assumption may not be true. For the cohort, immune exposure information was limited to CMV serostatus. Cytomegalovirus status was reported to be diagnosed by the classifier with high specificity and sensitivity in both the original and validation cohorts. In a later analysis, the rate of TCR association differed among HLA loci, with DRB1 alleles having the most associated TCRs and HLA-C alleles having the fewest.

Receptor amplification or capture employed the immunoSEQ multiplex PCR assay. For the multiplex PCR, a mixture combining 60 forward primers for TCR Vbeta segments and 13 reverse primers for TCR Jbeta segments was used. The CDR3 region of rearranged TCR beta genes was amplified from genomic DNA with a multiplex PCR assay. The Illumina HiSeq System was used to sequence the amplified TCR beta libraries as 87-base-pair reads. On the study's bioinformatics: Across the 500 to 700 repertoires, a later analysis counted tens of millions of unique TCR beta chains, about 10 million of which were shared by at least two donors. Raw reads were error-corrected and collapsed into unique sequences with a nearest-neighbor algorithm that merged closely related sequences to remove PCR and sequencing errors. V, D and J gene segments were assigned by aligning CDR3 sequences to IMGT reference sequences. For a sequence to be retained, a match of at least six nucleotides to both a V gene segment and a J gene segment was required. A rearrangement was called productive if the CDR3 had no stop codons and remained in frame with V and J, and every other rearrangement was called non-productive. Following IMGT convention, CDR3 was defined as the stretch from the second conserved V-encoded cysteine up to the conserved J-encoded phenylalanine. The earlier analysis of about 500 of the donors excluded sequences that lacked an unambiguous match to a single V gene segment. An earlier analysis of just under 600 of the donors called V segments functional above 56.7% productive rearrangements and segregating when the between-donor standard deviation exceeded 5%. A statistical classification framework was built for diagnosing cytomegalovirus status from the catalog of TCR beta chain sequences. A later analysis assigned V and J genes by comparing TCR nucleotide sequences with IMGT/GENE-DB human TR gene sequences. Using the TCRdist pipeline, a later analysis assigned CDR3 sequences along with most-parsimonious VDJ recombination scenarios. In a later analysis, every TCR beta chain was defined by the combination of its CDR3 amino acid sequence and its V-gene family, and reads without a unique V-gene family were dropped. As a way to deal with suspected cross-contamination and a sequencing artifact, a later analysis dropped hundreds of nucleotide sequences that were highly shared and had low generation probability. In a later analysis, a clonal expansion index for each public chain was calculated from normalized within-repertoire ranks of inferred template counts. Generation probabilities in a later analysis came from a VDJ recombination model fitted to out-of-frame rearrangements, and those results were checked against IGoR. In a later analysis, TCR-TCR, TCR-HLA and TCR-CMV co-occurrence was scored with hypergeometric tests, and a repertoire-size bias correction was applied to TCR pairs. In a later analysis, false discovery rates were estimated by permuting HLA or CMV assignments 20 times. In a later analysis, co-occurring TCRs were grouped using DBSCAN, with TCRdist sequence similarity added in when clustering inside HLA-allele-positive subsets. Repertoires with fewer than 30,000 or more than 120,000 public chains were left out of co-occurrence clustering, as were several repertoires with anomalous nucleotide sharing. What TCRdb holds here is the immuneACCESS table cut down to in-frame rearrangements. Part of the clones is not present; checked against another copy, under half of the missing clones reflect an unresolved V gene, and the others are unexplained. For V, J and clone size, that table is used; D and trimming come from the DNA. This sample holds some 130,000 clones; 8.5% to 10% were observed only once. Together, the top ten hold 1.5% to 2% of the sample.

The cohort was made up of about 670 healthy bone marrow donors. All cohort members were sampled while nominally healthy, although unrecorded immune exposures were likely present. The donor was CMV seronegative and was included in the group of a few hundred seronegative cohort members. Each donor provided a peripheral blood sample, and peripheral blood mononuclear cells were used for TCR beta sequencing. Genomic DNA extraction from the blood cell samples was performed with the Qiagen DNeasy Blood Extraction Kit. This clone has only a few counts. The antigen it recognizes is unknown. Nothing much larger sits one base from this clone, and base qualities are not available. The sequence was obtained from a man aged 45-65 years in good health and CMV-seronegative. The sample was PBMCs.

CDR3 region: CASSVGGAGAETQYF. The nucleotide sequence is TGTGCCAGCAGCGTAGGCGGGGCGGGGGCAGAGACCCAGTACTTC. The chain links TRBV9 with TRBJ2-5; D gene: possibly TRBD2, on 7 matching bases. V and J lose 0 bases and 4 bases, and a span of 13 bases separates them. CDR1 and CDR2 are read off the germline V gene as SGDLS and YYNGEE. The CDR3 starts with the cysteine, ends with the phenylalanine, and has 15 residues. CDR3 DNA is the only sequence kept; it has 45 bases, read in frame from the first base.